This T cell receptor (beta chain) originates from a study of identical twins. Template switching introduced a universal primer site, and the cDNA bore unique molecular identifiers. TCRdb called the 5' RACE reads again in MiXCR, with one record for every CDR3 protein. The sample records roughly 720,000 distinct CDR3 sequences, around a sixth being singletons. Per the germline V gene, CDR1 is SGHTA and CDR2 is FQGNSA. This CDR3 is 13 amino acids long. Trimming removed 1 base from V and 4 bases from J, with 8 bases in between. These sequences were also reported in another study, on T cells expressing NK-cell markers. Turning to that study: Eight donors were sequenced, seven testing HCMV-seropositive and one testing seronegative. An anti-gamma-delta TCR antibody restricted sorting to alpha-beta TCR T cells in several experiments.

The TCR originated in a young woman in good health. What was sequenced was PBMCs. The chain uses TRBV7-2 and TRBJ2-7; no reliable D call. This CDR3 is CASSLEWGYEQYF. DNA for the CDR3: TGTGCCAGCAGCTTAGAATGGGGTTACGAGCAGTACTTC. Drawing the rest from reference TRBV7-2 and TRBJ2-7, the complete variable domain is GAGVSQSPSNKVTEKGKDVELRCDPISGHTALYWYRQSLGQGLEFLIYFQGNSAPDKSGLPSDRFSAERTGGSVSTLTIQRTQQEDSAVYLCASSLEWGYEQYFGPGTRLTVT.